The next 32 T cell receptor beta chains were all read from a single sample in a study of shared clonotypes between healthy human individuals. The table came from immunoSEQ multiplex PCR; TCRdb's copy has only in-frame clones and leaves some out. The data contain approximately 2.5 million clones, 93% of them singletons. Source material: naive CD4+ T cells from PBMCs. Specified subset: CD45RA+ positively selected. The receptors come from a man in his late teens or twenties in good health. Some clones in this sample may be carry-over from other donors' samples.

The genes are TRBV2 and TRBJ2-5; D gene uncertain. Germline V CDR1 and CDR2: SNHLY, FYNNEI. There are 14 residues in the CDR3. Deletions cut 3 bases from V and 4 bases from J, with 12 bases between. In DNA form, the CDR3 reads TGTGCCAGCAGTGATCGGCTCTTACCAGAGACCCAGTACTTC. It encodes CASSDRLLPETQYF.

Concerning this clone itself: A read error may produce the germline difference seen at one junction end. This specimen includes other DNA sequences encoding the same CDR3. This chain links TRBV6-1 with TRBJ2-5; TRBD1 matches 7 bases. The length of the CDR3 is 14 residues. Germline CDR1 reads MNHNS; CDR2 reads SASEGT. For the CDR3, the DNA is TGTGCCAGCAGCGAAGACAGGGTCCAAGAGACCCAGTACTTC. This translates into CASSEDRVQETQYF.

Points on this clone: Other DNA sequences in the sample encode the same CDR3. The chain couples TRBV5-1 to TRBJ2-3; D gene ambiguous. Trimming shortened V by 0 bases and J by 3 bases, and 8 bases separated the two germline ends. This CDR3 spans 14 amino acids. Germline V CDR1 and CDR2: SGHRS, YFSETQ. In nucleotides, the CDR3 is TGCGCCAGCAGCTTGGGAACCCCAACAGATACGCAGTATTTT. Its translation is CASSLGTPTDTQYF.

This clone was detected only once. The rearrangement joins TRBV27 to TRBJ2-3; D gene unclear. Looked up from germline, CDR1 is MNHEY and CDR2 is SMNVEV (reference sequence). The CDR3 length is 16 residues. V shed 5 bases and J shed 2 bases, with 17 bases lying between them. CDR3 bases: TGTGCCAGCAGTGCTCCCGGCCGGCCACCCACAGATACGCAGTATTTT. This sequence encodes CASSAPGRPPTDTQYF.

CDR3 protein: CASSQRTDLSYNEQFF. The CDR3 region has the DNA TGCGCCAGCAGCCAAAGGACCGACCTCTCCTACAATGAGCAGTTCTTC. The chain combines TRBV4-1 with TRBJ2-1; D unclear. The V end lost 2 bases, the J end lost 0 bases, and 11 bases lay between the germline ends. Germline V gene data show CDR1 as MGHRA and CDR2 as YSYEKL. The CDR3 has 16 amino acids.

The gene calls are TRBV28 and TRBJ1-1, with D possibly TRBD1 on 5 matching bases. Trimming pared 4 bases from V and 4 bases from J, leaving 22 bases between. The germline gives CDR1 MDHEN, CDR2 SYDVKM. CDR3 size: 17 residues. CDR3 residues: CASSSSRGRRGGTEAFF. The CDR3 coding sequence is TGTGCCAGCAGTTCTTCCCGAGGCAGGAGGGGCGGCACTGAAGCTTTCTTT.

V usage is TRBV7-6 and J usage is TRBJ2-7, with 16 bases fitting TRBD2. J lost 2 bases, V lost 4 bases, and 5 bases had no gene match. Germline values: CDR1 SGHVS, CDR2 FNYEAQ. CDR3 length equals 17 residues. CDR3 in DNA: TGTGCCAGCAGCTCAACCGGGACTAGCGGGAGGGCCTACGAGCAGTACTTC. Translated, it gives CASSSTGTSGRAYEQYF.

In its sample, this clone was seen once. The chain employs TRBV18 and TRBJ1-2, with D perhaps TRBD1 (6 bases). Trimming took off 0 bases at V and 4 bases at J, with 12 bases between the two ends. Germline-derived CDR1 and CDR2 are KGHSH and LQKENI. CDR3 length equals 15 residues. CDR3 residues: CASSPPGGAFYGYTF. The CDR3, as DNA: TGTGCCAGCTCACCACCGGGGGGCGCTTTCTATGGCTACACCTTC.

The genes are TRBV14 and TRBJ2-3; D gene unclear. Trimming removed 6 bases at V and 1 base at J, with 11 bases between. Germline V gene data show CDR1 as SGHDN and CDR2 as FVKESK. This CDR3 region has 14 residues. CDR3 DNA sequence: TGTGCCAGCAGGCCGTCCTTCCGCACAGATACGCAGTATTTT. This translates into CASRPSFRTDTQYF.

To note about this clone: This CDR3 is also generated by other DNA sequences in the sample. V usage is TRBV29-1 and J usage is TRBJ1-1, with D maybe TRBD1 (5 bases). Trimming removed 6 bases from V and 0 bases from J, with 11 bases in between. This CDR3 spans 13 amino acids. CDR1 is SQVTM and CDR2 is ANQGSEA in the germline V gene. The CDR3 DNA follows: TGCAGCGTCGAGGGGACCCTGAACACTGAAGCTTTCTTT. Its translation is CSVEGTLNTEAFF.

This sequence joins TRBV5-1 and TRBJ2-2, with 7 bases matching TRBD1. V lost 0 bases and J lost 3; bases outside the gene matches: 2. Germline CDR1 SGHRS, CDR2 YFSETQ. The CDR3 extends over 15 amino acids. CDR3 DNA sequence: TGCGCCAGCAGCTTGGTTGGACAGGACACCGGGGAGCTGTTTTTT. This translates into CASSLVGQDTGELFF.

This sequence joins TRBV7-2 and TRBJ2-5; D call uncertain. Germline V gives CDR1 SGHTA, CDR2 FQGNSA. The CDR3 contains 14 residues. Trimming shortened V by 6 bases and J by 7 bases, and 18 bases separated the two germline ends. The CDR3: CASSLGRQVGTQYF. In nucleotides, the CDR3 is TGTGCCAGCAGTCTCGGACGGCAGGTGGGGACCCAGTACTTC.

The count of this clone is one. The sample contains more than one DNA sequence encoding this CDR3. The rearrangement links TRBV5-1 to TRBJ2-5; TRBD2 matches at 9 bases. Germline V gives CDR1 SGHRS, CDR2 YFSETQ. The V and J ends lost 4 bases and 3 bases, in that order; junction bases with no gene match: 4. The CDR3 consists of 14 residues. The CDR3 DNA reads as TGCGCCAGCAGCCTAGGACTAGCGAAAGAGACCCAGTACTTC. Translation gives CASSLGLAKETQYF.

The rearrangement links TRBV7-3 to TRBJ1-3, with 7 bases that match TRBD1. J was trimmed by 4 bases and V by 5 bases; bases with no gene match: 5. The CDR3 loop spans 14 amino acids. Germline values: CDR1 SGHTA, CDR2 FQGTGA. DNA for the CDR3: TGTGCCAGCAGCCCCGGGACAGCAGGAAACACCATATATTTT. Amino acid sequence: CASSPGTAGNTIYF.

A word on this clone: The identical CDR3 is also encoded by other nucleotide sequences in the sample. The DNA for the CDR3 is TGTGCCTGGAGTGTAGGGCCGAATGAAAAACTGTTTTTT. Its protein product is CAWSVGPNEKLFF. This chain links TRBV30 with TRBJ1-4; no definite D call. This CDR3 has 13 residues. The V and J ends lost 0 bases and 5 bases respectively, with 7 bases between them. CDR1 and CDR2 from the germline V gene are GTSNPN and SVGIG (reference sequence).

J is TRBJ2-1 and V is TRBV11-3; perhaps D is TRBD1 or TRBD2 (6 bases each). This CDR3 region has 16 residues. From germline, CDR1 is SGHNT and CDR2 YENEEA. Between the trimmed V and J ends, which lost 1 base and 8 bases, there was a span of 18 bases. Written as DNA, the CDR3 is TGTGCCAGCAGCTTAGGGGGGGCCGTCCTTTCCGATGAGCAGTTCTTC. Its protein product is CASSLGGAVLSDEQFF.

This clone was recorded only once. The chain uses TRBV27 and TRBJ2-2, with D perhaps matching TRBD1 or TRBD2 (5 bases each). The V end was cut by 7 bases, the J end by 4 bases, with 19 bases between. The CDR3 is 16 amino acids. Germline V lookup: CDR1 MNHEY, CDR2 SMNVEV (reference sequence). The CDR3 reads CASIPSGTVPTGELFF. The CDR3, as DNA: TGTGCCAGCATACCTTCCGGGACGGTGCCCACCGGGGAGCTGTTTTTT.

The chain combines TRBV2 with TRBJ1-4, with 7 bases fitting TRBD1. Germline assignment: CDR1 SNHLY and CDR2 FYNNEI. With 2 bases clipped from V and 4 bases from J, the junction kept 4 bases outside the gene matches. The CDR3 extends over 15 amino acids. The DNA of the CDR3 is TGTGCCAGCAGTGAAAGTGGGACAGTTAATGAAAAACTGTTTTTT. It translates to CASSESGTVNEKLFF.

The chain employs TRBV28 and TRBJ1-4; a possible D gene is TRBD1 (5 bases). Trimming removed 11 bases from V and 7 bases from J, with 17 bases in between. Germline V gene data show CDR1 as MDHEN and CDR2 as SYDVKM. The CDR3 is made up of 13 amino acids. The CDR3 DNA reads TGTGCCGCCAACGGTGAGGGACGTGAAAAACTGTTTTTT. Its protein is CAANGEGREKLFF.

This chain connects TRBV9 to TRBJ1-2; TRBD1 matches at 10 bases. The trim removed 0 bases at V and 7 bases at J, leaving 6 bases unmatched. The CDR3 has 15 residues. Germline V gene lookup returns CDR1 SGDLS and CDR2 YYNGEE. The CDR3 reads CASSVDRQGASGYTF. The CDR3 DNA reads TGTGCCAGCAGCGTAGATAGACAGGGGGCGTCTGGCTACACCTTC.

The chain joins TRBV7-2 to TRBJ1-3, with 7 bases lining up with TRBD1. The CDR3 runs to 14 residues. The V gene's germline CDR1 is SGHTA and CDR2 FQGNSA. Losses at the gene ends were 2 bases for V and 6 bases for J; bases not matched to a gene: 4. Written as DNA, the CDR3 is TGTGCCAGCAGCTTAAGACAGGGAGAAAACACCATATATTTT. It encodes CASSLRQGENTIYF.

The chain employs TRBV5-1 and TRBJ2-7, with D uncertain. Germline-derived CDR1 and CDR2 are SGHRS and YFSETQ. V was clipped by 1 base and J by 0 bases, with 8 bases between them. The CDR3 contains 14 residues. The CDR3 protein is CASSLRWSSYEQYF. For the CDR3, the DNA is TGCGCCAGCAGCTTGAGATGGAGCTCCTACGAGCAGTACTTC.

The chain carries TRBV4-2 and TRBJ2-5; weak D call: TRBD2 (6 bases). Germline CDR1 LGHNA, CDR2 YNFKEQ. CDR3 length: 14 residues. V lost 0 bases, J lost 4 bases, and 9 bases lay in between. CDR3: CASSQELAGETQYF. The DNA for the CDR3 is TGTGCCAGCAGCCAAGAACTAGCTGGAGAGACCCAGTACTTC.

The chain links TRBV28 to TRBJ2-1; D is perhaps TRBD2 (6 bases). V was pared by 6 bases and J by 7 bases, with 13 bases between. Germline-derived CDR1 and CDR2 are MDHEN and SYDVKM. This CDR3 contains 13 residues. The CDR3 reads CASREGRRNEQFF. CDR3 coding DNA: TGTGCCAGCAGAGAAGGGAGGAGGAATGAGCAGTTCTTC.

This chain uses TRBV7-9 with TRBJ2-5, with D perhaps assigned TRBD1 or TRBD2 (5 bases each). The J call may be wrong; the DNA end is better matched by TRBJ2-7. The CDR3 is 13 residues long. Looked up from germline, CDR1 is SEHNR and CDR2 is FQNEAQ (reference sequence). CDR3 nucleotides: TGTGCCAGCAGCCGGGAACAGGCCTACGAGCAGTACTTC. As protein: CASSREQAYEQYF.

This clone has a single count. V gene TRBV18 combines with J gene TRBJ2-2; D gene ambiguous. Germline V CDR1 and CDR2: KGHSH, LQKENI. The germline V and J ends were trimmed by 2 bases and 5 bases, with 15 bases remaining between them. The CDR3 totals 16 residues. The CDR3, as DNA: TGTGCCAGCTCACCAAGGGCGAACCAACAGACCGGGGAGCTGTTTTTT. Protein: CASSPRANQQTGELFF.

The chain carries TRBV5-1 and TRBJ1-1; the D gene is possibly TRBD1 (5 bases). CDR3 length: 15 amino acids. CDR1 SGHRS and CDR2 YFSETQ come from the germline V gene. Trimming removed 2 bases from V and 4 bases from J, with 15 bases in between. This chain's CDR3 is CASSLAGTRGTEAFF. The CDR3 bases are TGCGCCAGCAGCTTAGCCGGGACTCGAGGCACTGAAGCTTTCTTT.

The chain links TRBV4-3 to TRBJ1-3; D not resolved. Germline V gene data show CDR1 as LGHNA and CDR2 as YSLEER. The CDR3 length is 14 residues. V was shortened by 2 bases and J by 7 bases, with 12 bases between the two germline ends. The CDR3 region has the DNA TGCGCCAGCAGCCAACCAAAGGAGTATAACACCATATATTTT. Residues: CASSQPKEYNTIYF.

V usage is TRBV12-5 and J usage is TRBJ2-1; TRBD2 matches at 12 bases. V shed 5 bases, J shed 8 bases, and the junction held 19 bases outside the gene matches. This CDR3 region has 19 residues. Germline assignment: CDR1 LGHNT and CDR2 FRNRAP. CDR3 DNA sequence: TGTGCTAGTGGTCCGCCGGGACTAGCGGGCCTCCCCTCCCCGGATGAGCAGTTCTTC. Its translation is CASGPPGLAGLPSPDEQFF.

The rearrangement links TRBV9 to TRBJ2-7, with 7 nucleotides matching TRBD1. V dropped 2 bases and J dropped 1; count of bases not matched to a gene: 9. This CDR3 comprises 16 residues. Per germline, CDR1 SGDLS and CDR2 YYNGEE. The CDR3 DNA reads TGTGCCAGCAGCGTGGGCTCCGACAGGGTATCCTACGAGCAGTACTTC. The encoded protein is CASSVGSDRVSYEQYF.

This clone was picked up a small number of times. The rearrangement links TRBV30 to TRBJ1-1, with 8 bases lining up with TRBD1. After removal of 0 bases from V and 5 bases from J, the junction contained 8 bases not matched to a gene. This CDR3 is built from 15 residues. Per the germline V gene, CDR1 is GTSNPN and CDR2 is SVGIG (reference sequence). CDR3 nucleotide sequence: TGTGCCTGGAGTGTTACTACAGGGGGTAGGACTGAAGCTTTCTTT. Amino acids: CAWSVTTGGRTEAFF.

The chain carries TRBV2 and TRBJ2-7; D gene unclear. V lost 2 bases, J lost 3 bases, and 11 bases lay in between. Germline V gives CDR1 SNHLY, CDR2 FYNNEI. This CDR3 comprises 14 residues. The CDR3 reads CASSEHSADYEQYF. The CDR3, as DNA: TGTGCCAGCAGTGAACATTCGGCCGACTACGAGCAGTACTTC.